This T cell receptor (beta chain) was sequenced in a study of cytomegalovirus exposure and HLA in healthy donors. Concerning this clone itself: Antigen unknown.

General study findings and limits: Some public TCRs appeared in many individuals, while most sequences were rare. Later examination showed HLA-associated TCR beta chains had greater clonal expansion than equally common others.

The CDR3 length is 15 residues. V dropped 5 bases and J dropped 5 bases, with 15 bases sitting between them. Germline-derived CDR1 and CDR2 are MNHEY and SVGAGI. Vbeta (60) and Jbeta (13) primers were used in the PCR. Data came from immunoSEQ multiplex PCR; TCRdb stores just in-frame clones and leaves some out. This sample contains just over 80,000 clones. Source material: PBMCs. The V gene is TRBV6-5, the J gene TRBJ1-4, with D maybe TRBD1 (6 bases). This clonotype was sampled from a woman aged 25 to 39 in good health and CMV-seronegative. CDR3 in amino acids: CASSPTGTPNEKLFF. DNA for the CDR3: TGTGCCAGCAGTCCCACCGGGACACCGAATGAAAAACTGTTTTTT.